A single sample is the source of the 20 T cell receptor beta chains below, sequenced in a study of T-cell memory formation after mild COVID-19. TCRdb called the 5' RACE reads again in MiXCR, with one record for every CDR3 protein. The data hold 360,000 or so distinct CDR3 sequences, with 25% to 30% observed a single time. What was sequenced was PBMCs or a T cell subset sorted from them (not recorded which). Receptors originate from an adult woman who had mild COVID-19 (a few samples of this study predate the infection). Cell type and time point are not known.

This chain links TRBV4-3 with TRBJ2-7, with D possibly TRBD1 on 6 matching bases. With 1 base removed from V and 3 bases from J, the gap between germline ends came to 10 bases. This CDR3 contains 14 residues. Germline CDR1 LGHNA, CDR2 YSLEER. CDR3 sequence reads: CASSQGRGYYEQYF. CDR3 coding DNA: TGCGCCAGCAGCCAAGGCAGGGGATACTACGAGCAGTACTTC.

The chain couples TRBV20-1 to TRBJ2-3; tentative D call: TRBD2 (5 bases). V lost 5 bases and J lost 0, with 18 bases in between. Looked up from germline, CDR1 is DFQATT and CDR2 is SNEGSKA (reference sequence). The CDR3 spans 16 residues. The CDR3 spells CSAADGDARSTDTQYF. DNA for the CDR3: TGCAGTGCTGCCGACGGGGATGCCCGAAGCACAGATACGCAGTATTTT.

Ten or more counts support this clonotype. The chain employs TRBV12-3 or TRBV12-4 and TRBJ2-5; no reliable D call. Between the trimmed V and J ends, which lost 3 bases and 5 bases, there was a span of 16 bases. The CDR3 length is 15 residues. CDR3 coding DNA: TGTGCCAGCAGTTTTTGGGCTTCCCTGAAGGAGACCCAGTACTTC. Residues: CASSFWASLKETQYF.

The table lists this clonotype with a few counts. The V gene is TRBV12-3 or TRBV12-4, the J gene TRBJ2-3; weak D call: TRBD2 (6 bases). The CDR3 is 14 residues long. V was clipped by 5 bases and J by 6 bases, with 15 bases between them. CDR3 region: CASSPTSEMDTQYF. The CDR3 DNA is TGTGCCAGCAGTCCGACTAGTGAGATGGATACGCAGTATTTT.

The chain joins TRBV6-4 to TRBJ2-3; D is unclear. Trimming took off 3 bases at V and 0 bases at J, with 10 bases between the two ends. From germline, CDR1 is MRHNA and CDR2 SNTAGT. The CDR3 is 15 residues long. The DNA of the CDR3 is TGTGCCAGCAGTGAATCGGCAGGAAGCACAGATACGCAGTATTTT. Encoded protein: CASSESAGSTDTQYF.

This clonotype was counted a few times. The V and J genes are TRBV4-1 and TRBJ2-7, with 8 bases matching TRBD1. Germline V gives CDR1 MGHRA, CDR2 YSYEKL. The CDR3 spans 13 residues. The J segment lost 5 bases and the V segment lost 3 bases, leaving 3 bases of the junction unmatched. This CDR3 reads CASSQDREDEQYF. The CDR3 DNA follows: TGCGCCAGCAGCCAGGACAGGGAAGACGAGCAGTACTTC.

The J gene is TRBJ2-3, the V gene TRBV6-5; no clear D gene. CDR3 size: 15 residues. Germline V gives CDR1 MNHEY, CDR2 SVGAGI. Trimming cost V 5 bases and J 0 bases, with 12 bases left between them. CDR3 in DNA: TGTGCCAGCAGTAAGGAGTACTCTAGCACAGATACGCAGTATTTT. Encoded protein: CASSKEYSSTDTQYF.

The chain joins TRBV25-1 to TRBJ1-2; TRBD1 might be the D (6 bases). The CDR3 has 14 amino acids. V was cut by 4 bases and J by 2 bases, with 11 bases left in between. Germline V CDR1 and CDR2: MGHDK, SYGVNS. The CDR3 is CASSGGHPNYGYTF. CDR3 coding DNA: TGTGCCAGCAGTGGGGGACACCCAAACTATGGCTACACCTTC.

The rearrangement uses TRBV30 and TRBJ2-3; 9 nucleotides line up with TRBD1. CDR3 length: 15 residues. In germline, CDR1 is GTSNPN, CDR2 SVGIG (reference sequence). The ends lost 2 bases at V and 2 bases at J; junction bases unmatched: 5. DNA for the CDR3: TGTGCCTGGAGTCGGACAGGGGCAGCCACAGATACGCAGTATTTT. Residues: CAWSRTGAATDTQYF. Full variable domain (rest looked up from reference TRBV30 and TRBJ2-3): SQTIHQWPATLVQPVGSPLSLECTVEGTSNPNLYWYRQAAGRGLQLLFYSVGIGQISSEVPQNLSASRPQDRQFILSSKKLLLSDSGFYLCAWSRTGAATDTQYFGPGTRLTVL.

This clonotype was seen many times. CDR3 nucleotide sequence: TGTGCCAGCAGCTTAGATCCAGGAGAGTACAATGAGCAGTTCTTC. Its translation is CASSLDPGEYNEQFF. The chain carries TRBV7-8 and TRBJ2-1; D not resolved. CDR1 is SGHVS, CDR2 FQNEAQ, per germline. The CDR3 covers 15 residues. V was trimmed by 1 base and J by 4 bases, leaving 11 bases between them.

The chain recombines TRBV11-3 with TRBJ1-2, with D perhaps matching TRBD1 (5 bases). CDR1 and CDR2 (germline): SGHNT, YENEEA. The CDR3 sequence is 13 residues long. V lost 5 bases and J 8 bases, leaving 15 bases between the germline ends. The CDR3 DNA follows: TGTGCCAGCAGCCCAGGGATTGCGGGGGGCTACACCTTC. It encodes CASSPGIAGGYTF.

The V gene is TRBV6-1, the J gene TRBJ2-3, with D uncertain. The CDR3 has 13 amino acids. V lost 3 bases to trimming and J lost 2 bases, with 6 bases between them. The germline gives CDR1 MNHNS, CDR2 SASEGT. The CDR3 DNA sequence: TGTGCCAGCAGTGACCCAAACACAGATACGCAGTATTTT. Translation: CASSDPNTDTQYF.

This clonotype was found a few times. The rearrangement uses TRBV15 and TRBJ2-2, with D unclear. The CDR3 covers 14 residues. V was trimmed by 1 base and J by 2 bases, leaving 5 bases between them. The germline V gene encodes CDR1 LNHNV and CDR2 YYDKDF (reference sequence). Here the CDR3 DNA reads TGTGCCACCAGCAGAGTACTTAACACCGGGGAGCTGTTTTTT. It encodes CATSRVLNTGELFF.

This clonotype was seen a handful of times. The CDR3 bases are TGTGCCACCAGTGATTTAGCAGGGAACACAGATACGCAGTATTTT. Protein: CATSDLAGNTDTQYF. The chain has TRBV24-1 and TRBJ2-3, with a possible D match to TRBD1 (5 bases). CDR1 and CDR2 from the germline V gene are KGHDR and SFDVKD. Trimming pared 1 base from V and 2 bases from J, leaving 9 bases between. The CDR3 has 15 residues.

CDR3 loop: CSAKLRTGLYEQYF. CDR3 nucleotide sequence: TGCAGTGCTAAGTTACGGACAGGGTTGTACGAGCAGTACTTC. The chain couples TRBV20-1 to TRBJ2-7, with 8 nucleotides matching TRBD1. J gave up 4 bases and V 4 bases, and 9 bases lay outside the gene matches. This CDR3 contains 14 residues. Germline CDR1 DFQATT, CDR2 SNEGSKA (reference sequence).

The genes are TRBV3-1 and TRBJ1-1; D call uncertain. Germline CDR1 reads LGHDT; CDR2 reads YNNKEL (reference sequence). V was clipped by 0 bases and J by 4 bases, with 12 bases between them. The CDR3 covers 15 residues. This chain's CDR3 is CASSQEFRGFTEAFF. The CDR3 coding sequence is TGTGCCAGCAGCCAAGAGTTTCGGGGATTCACTGAAGCTTTCTTT.

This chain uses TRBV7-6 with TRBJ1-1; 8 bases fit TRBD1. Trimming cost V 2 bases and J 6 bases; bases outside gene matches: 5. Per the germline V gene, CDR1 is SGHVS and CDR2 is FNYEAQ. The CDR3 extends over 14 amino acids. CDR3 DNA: TGTGCCAGCAGCTTAAGGACAGGGATGTCTGAAGCTTTCTTT. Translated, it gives CASSLRTGMSEAFF. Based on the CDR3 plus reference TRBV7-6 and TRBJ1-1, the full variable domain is GAGVSQSPRYKVTKRGQDVALRCDPISGHVSLYWYRQALGQGPEFLTYFNYEAQQDKSGLPNDRFSAERPEGSISTLTIQRTEQRDSAMYRCASSLRTGMSEAFFGQGTRLTVV.

DNA for the CDR3: TGTGCCAGCAGCCCCGCAGGTCGGTTGGGAGATACGCAGTATTTT. Translated, it gives CASSPAGRLGDTQYF. The J gene is TRBJ2-3, the V gene TRBV7-3; unclear D gene. CDR3 length equals 15 residues. The V end lost 5 bases, the J end lost 5 bases, and 17 bases lay between the germline ends. CDR1 and CDR2 from the germline V gene are SGHTA and FQGTGA.

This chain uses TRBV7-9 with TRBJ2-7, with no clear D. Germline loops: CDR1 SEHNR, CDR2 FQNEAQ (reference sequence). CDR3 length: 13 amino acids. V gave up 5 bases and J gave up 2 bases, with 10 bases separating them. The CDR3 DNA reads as TGTGCCAGCAGCCCTCTTTACGCCTACGAGCAGTACTTC. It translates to CASSPLYAYEQYF.

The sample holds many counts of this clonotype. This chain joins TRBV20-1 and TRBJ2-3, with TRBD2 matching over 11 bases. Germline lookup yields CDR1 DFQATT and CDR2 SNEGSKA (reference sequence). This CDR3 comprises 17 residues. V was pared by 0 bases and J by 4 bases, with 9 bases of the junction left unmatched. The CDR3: CSARDLASGRLADTQYF. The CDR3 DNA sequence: TGCAGTGCTAGAGATTTGGCTAGCGGGAGGCTCGCAGATACGCAGTATTTT.